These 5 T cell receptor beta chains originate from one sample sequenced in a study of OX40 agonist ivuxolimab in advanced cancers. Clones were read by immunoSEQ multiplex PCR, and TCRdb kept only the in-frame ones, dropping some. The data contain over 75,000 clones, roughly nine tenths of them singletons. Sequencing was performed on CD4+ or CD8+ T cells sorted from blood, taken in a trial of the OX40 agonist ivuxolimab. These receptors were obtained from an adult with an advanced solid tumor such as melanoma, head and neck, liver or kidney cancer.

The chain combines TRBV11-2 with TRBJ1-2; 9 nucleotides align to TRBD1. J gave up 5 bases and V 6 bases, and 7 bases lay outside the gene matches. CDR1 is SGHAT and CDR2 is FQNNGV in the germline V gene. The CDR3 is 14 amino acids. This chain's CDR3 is CASSYSGTGYGYTF. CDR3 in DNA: TGTGCCAGCAGTTACTCCGGGACAGGGTATGGCTACACCTTC.

CDR3 loop: CASSLVGQGSYEQYF. CDR3 bases: TGCGCCAGCAGCTTGGTAGGACAGGGATCCTACGAGCAGTACTTC. The chain combines TRBV5-1 with TRBJ2-7; 8 positions agree with TRBD1. J lost 1 base, V lost 0 bases, and 3 bases had no gene match. In germline, CDR1 is SGHRS, CDR2 YFSETQ. The CDR3 has 15 residues.

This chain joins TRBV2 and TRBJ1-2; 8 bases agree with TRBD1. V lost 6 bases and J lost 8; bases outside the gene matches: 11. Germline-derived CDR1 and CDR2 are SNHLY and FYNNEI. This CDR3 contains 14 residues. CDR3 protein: CASSYTGQGAGYTF. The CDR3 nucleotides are TGTGCCAGCAGCTATACCGGACAGGGTGCAGGCTACACCTTC.

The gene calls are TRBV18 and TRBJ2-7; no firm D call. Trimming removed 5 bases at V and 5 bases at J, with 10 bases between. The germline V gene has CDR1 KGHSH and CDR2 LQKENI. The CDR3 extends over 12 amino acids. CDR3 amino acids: CASSNGYHEQYF. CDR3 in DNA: TGTGCCAGCTCAAACGGTTATCACGAGCAGTACTTC.

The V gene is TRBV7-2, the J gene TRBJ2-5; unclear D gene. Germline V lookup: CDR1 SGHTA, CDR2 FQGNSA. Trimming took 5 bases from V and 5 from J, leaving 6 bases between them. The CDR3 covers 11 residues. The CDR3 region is CASSPSETQYF. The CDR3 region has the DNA TGTGCCAGCAGCCCATCCGAGACCCAGTACTTC.